This T cell receptor beta chain emerged from a study of blood T cell repertoires in COVID-19. Symptom resolution, clearance, or two negative PCRs marked the recovered donors of Cohort 3. From germline, CDR1 is WNHNN and CDR2 SYGVQD (reference sequence). The CDR3 is made up of 15 amino acids. Trimming removed 4 bases from V and 3 bases from J, with 15 bases in between. This table comes from immunoSEQ multiplex PCR, and its TCRdb copy is limited to in-frame clones, with some not included. The sample has over 200,000 clones; around 86% are singletons. What was sequenced was PBMCs or T cells enriched from blood (not recorded which). This clonotype was sampled from a man aged 18-30 years who had recovered from COVID-19. This chain connects TRBV10-1 to TRBJ1-1, with D unclear. CDR3 sequence (DNA): TGCGCCAGCAGTGGGGCGGGTGCCAAGGACACTGAAGCTTTCTTT. Translated, it gives CASSGAGAKDTEAFF.